This paragraph covers one T cell receptor beta chain sequence. This entry comes from a study of human T cells and chemical hapten exposure. Study at large: The study sensitized with 2% DPC on a roughly 2 cm by roughly 2 cm patch of upper inner arm skin. Diphenylcyclopropenone doses were given weekly to the scalps of patients across the approximately 24-week study.

Documented time point: patch test 2, 6 weeks after DPC sensitization. Treatment noted: therapeutic diphenylcyclopropenone sensitization with weekly scalp DPC. Individual cDNA molecules each carried unique molecular identifiers attached by the library. Authors' processing steps: Across samples, TCR counts had a median of roughly 98,000 and ranged from about 23,224 to 690,600. TCRdb ran MiXCR on the RACE reads and lists one entry per CDR3 protein. The V and J calls follow TCRdb's processing rather than the paper's. There are over 100,000 distinct CDR3 sequences in the sample; roughly a tenth occur only once, and about 3.1% lies in the top ten. This TCR was recovered from a woman aged 40 to 50 with alopecia areata. Some clones in this sample may be carry-over from other donors' samples. This specimen was whole blood, taken in connection with sensitization to the hapten diphenylcyclopropenone (DPC).

The CDR3 loop reads CAISGQGRPLHF. CDR3 nucleotides: TGTGCCATCAGTGGGCAGGGTCGGCCCCTCCACTTT. The V call is TRBV10-3, the J call TRBJ1-6; D may be TRBD1 (5 bases). V lost 4 bases and J 13 bases, leaving 11 bases between the germline ends. The CDR3 sequence is 12 residues long. Per germline, CDR1 ENHRY and CDR2 SYGVKD.